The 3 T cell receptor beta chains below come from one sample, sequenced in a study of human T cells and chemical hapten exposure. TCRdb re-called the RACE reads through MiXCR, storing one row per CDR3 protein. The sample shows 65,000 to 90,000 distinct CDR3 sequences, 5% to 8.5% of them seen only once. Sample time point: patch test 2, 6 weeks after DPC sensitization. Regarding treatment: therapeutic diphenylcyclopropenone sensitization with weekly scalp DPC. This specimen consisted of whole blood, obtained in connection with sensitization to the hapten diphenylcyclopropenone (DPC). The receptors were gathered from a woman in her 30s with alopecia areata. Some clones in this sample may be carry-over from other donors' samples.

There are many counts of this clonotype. The CDR3 reads CASSLGDRENTEAFF. In nucleotides, the CDR3 is TGTGCCAGCAGCTTAGGGGACAGGGAAAACACTGAAGCTTTCTTT. V gene TRBV7-9 combines with J gene TRBJ1-1; 9 positions agree with TRBD1. From germline, CDR1 is SEHNR and CDR2 FQNEAQ (reference sequence). The CDR3 has 15 amino acids. Losses at the gene ends were 1 base for V and 2 bases for J; bases not matched to a gene: 2.

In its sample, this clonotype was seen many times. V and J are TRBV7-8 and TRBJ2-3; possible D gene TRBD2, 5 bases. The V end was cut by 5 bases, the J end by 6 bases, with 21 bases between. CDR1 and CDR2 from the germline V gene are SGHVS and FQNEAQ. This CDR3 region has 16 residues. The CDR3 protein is CASSPPRTLKRDTQYF. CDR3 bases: TGTGCCAGCAGCCCTCCGCGGACTCTCAAGCGGGATACGCAGTATTTT.

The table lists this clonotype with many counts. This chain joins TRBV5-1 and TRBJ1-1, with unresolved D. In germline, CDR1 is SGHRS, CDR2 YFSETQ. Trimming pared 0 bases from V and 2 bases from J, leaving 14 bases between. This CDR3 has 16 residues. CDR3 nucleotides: TGCGCCAGCAGCTTGGTTATGGGGATAGGAAACACTGAAGCTTTCTTT. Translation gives CASSLVMGIGNTEAFF.